This is a list of T cell receptor beta chains from one sample in a study of blood T cells in healthy people across ages. One entry per CDR3 protein, called by TCRdb with MiXCR from the 5' RACE reads. The sample carries approximately 780,000 distinct CDR3 sequences, roughly 24% recorded once. The same data also went into a second study, on T cells of mothers and their children.

Material: blood. These receptors came from a boy between 10 and 17 years old in good health. CDR3s include the opening cysteine and the closing phenylalanine or tryptophan. The D gene is left open where the match is weak. Clone sizes are given selectively: once, few, many, or a class where the clone is expanded.

D gene,clone size,CDR3 length,J gene,V gene,CDR3 protein,CDR3 DNA
TRBD1,NA,15,TRBJ1-6,TRBV28,CASSSAGTGGSPLHF,TGTGCCAGCAGTTCCGCCGGGACAGGGGGCTCACCCCTCCACTTT
NA,NA,13,TRBJ2-2,TRBV11-2,CASSLWNTGELFF,TGTGCCAGCAGCTTATGGAACACCGGGGAGCTGTTTTTT
NA,NA,15,TRBJ2-1,TRBV10-1,CASSEWGTSNNEQFF,TGCGCCAGCAGTGAGTGGGGGACATCGAACAATGAGCAGTTCTTC
TRBD2,few,15,TRBJ2-2,TRBV27,CASSLWGGNTGELVF,TGTGCCAGCAGTTTATGGGGGGGGAACACCGGGGAGCTGGTTTTT
TRBD1,few,13,TRBJ2-1,TRBV7-9,CAVQGAPGGEQFF,TGTGCCGTCCAGGGGGCCCCAGGGGGTGAGCAGTTCTTC
TRBD1,few,15,TRBJ2-1,TRBV7-9,CASSTGQAGPNEQFF,TGTGCCAGCAGCACGGGACAGGCGGGCCCCAATGAGCAGTTCTTC
NA,once,15,TRBJ2-7,TRBV24-1,CATSDARGAGFEQYF,TGTGCCACCAGTGATGCACGGGGGGCGGGATTCGAGCAGTACTTC
NA,NA,14,TRBJ1-4,TRBV29-1,CSVVRGALNEKLFF,TGCAGCGTTGTTCGAGGGGCCCTTAATGAAAAACTGTTTTTT
NA,NA,16,TRBJ2-1,TRBV12-3/TRBV12-4,CASSFHRLGSGDEQFF,TGTGCCAGCAGTTTCCACCGCCTAGGGAGTGGGGATGAGCAGTTCTTC
TRBD1,NA,17,TRBJ2-5,TRBV18,CASSPRTGVWRGETQYF,TGTGCCAGCTCACCGAGGACAGGGGTTTGGCGTGGGGAGACCCAGTACTTC
NA,NA,15,TRBJ2-1,TRBV5-8,CASSLGTKSNNEQFF,TGTGCCAGCAGCTTGGGGACTAAGTCGAACAATGAGCAGTTCTTC
TRBD2,few,14,TRBJ2-5,TRBV5-4,CASSSGLAAETQYF,TGTGCCAGCAGCTCGGGACTAGCGGCGGAGACCCAGTACTTC
NA,NA,11,TRBJ1-1,TRBV19,CASTKAGEAFF,TGTGCCAGTACTAAGGCCGGTGAAGCTTTCTTT
NA,NA,14,TRBJ2-7,TRBV5-5,CASSWTPEAYEQYF,TGTGCCAGCAGCTGGACCCCAGAAGCCTACGAGCAGTACTTC
NA,few,13,TRBJ1-6,TRBV10-2,CASKSAESSPLHF,TGCGCCAGCAAGTCGGCCGAGAGTTCACCCCTCCACTTT
NA,NA,16,TRBJ1-2,TRBV4-1,CASSPSGTSVGYGYTF,TGCGCCAGCAGCCCGTCCGGGACATCTGTTGGCTATGGCTACACCTTC
TRBD2,NA,14,TRBJ2-3,TRBV12-3/TRBV12-4,CASNERGGTDTQYF,TGTGCCAGCAACGAGCGGGGGGGCACAGATACGCAGTATTTT
NA,once,16,TRBJ2-5,TRBV27,CATKSHDPVGVETQYF,TGTGCCACCAAATCTCACGATCCGGTGGGGGTAGAGACCCAGTACTTC
NA,few,14,TRBJ2-7,TRBV4-1,CASSQAEGTYEQYF,TGCGCCAGCAGCCAAGCGGAGGGGACCTACGAGCAGTACTTC
TRBD2,few,18,TRBJ2-6,TRBV28,CASSFLLAGTPGANVLTF,TGTGCCAGCAGTTTTCTGCTAGCGGGGACCCCTGGGGCCAACGTCCTGACTTTC
NA,NA,14,TRBJ2-7,TRBV10-3,CAIKGASGVDEQYF,TGTGCCATCAAAGGGGCCTCCGGGGTCGACGAGCAGTACTTC
TRBD1,few,15,TRBJ2-4,TRBV4-1,CASSQLIGTGAIQYF,TGCGCCAGCAGCCAACTAATCGGGACAGGGGCGATTCAGTACTTC
NA,few,14,TRBJ1-2,TRBV12-3/TRBV12-4,CASSLRRKVDGYTF,TGTGCCAGCAGTTTAAGAAGAAAGGTGGATGGCTACACCTTC
TRBD2,NA,16,TRBJ2-5,TRBV12-3/TRBV12-4,CASTRGGAGFQGTQYF,TGTGCCAGCACCCGGGGGGGAGCGGGCTTCCAAGGGACCCAGTACTTC
NA,few,15,TRBJ2-1,TRBV20-1,CSAAPRESSYNEQFF,TGCAGTGCCGCACCGCGCGAGAGCTCCTACAATGAGCAGTTCTTC
TRBD2,few,14,TRBJ2-7,TRBV20-1,CSAKASGGGYEQYF,TGCAGTGCTAAGGCTAGCGGGGGAGGGTACGAGCAGTACTTC
NA,NA,17,TRBJ2-1,TRBV6-5,CASSYSDTEEQYNEQFF,TGTGCCAGCAGTTACTCCGATACAGAGGAACAGTACAATGAGCAGTTCTTC
TRBD1,NA,15,TRBJ2-5,TRBV11-3,CASSSRQGADETQYF,TGTGCCAGCAGCTCCCGACAGGGGGCGGATGAGACCCAGTACTTC
TRBD1,few,15,TRBJ2-7,TRBV3-1,CASSQGDRDSYEQYF,TGTGCCAGCAGCCAAGGGGACAGGGACTCCTACGAGCAGTACTTC
TRBD2,NA,14,TRBJ2-5,TRBV9,CASSVGLADETQYF,TGTGCCAGCAGCGTAGGACTAGCGGATGAGACCCAGTACTTC
NA,NA,15,TRBJ1-4,TRBV5-1,CASSSSGTRREKLFF,TGCGCCAGCAGCTCCTCCGGGACGCGGCGGGAAAAACTGTTTTTT
NA,NA,11,TRBJ1-2,TRBV6-1,CASAENYGYTF,TGTGCCAGTGCAGAAAACTATGGCTACACCTTC
TRBD1,NA,15,TRBJ1-4,TRBV12-3/TRBV12-4,CASSSTGGGPEKLFF,TGTGCCAGCAGTTCTACAGGGGGAGGTCCGGAAAAACTGTTTTTT
NA,few,14,TRBJ2-5,TRBV10-3,CAISAWGTQETQYF,TGTGCCATCAGTGCGTGGGGAACTCAAGAGACCCAGTACTTC
TRBD1,NA,12,TRBJ2-5,TRBV29-1,CSVRQGLETQYF,TGCAGCGTACGACAGGGCCTGGAGACCCAGTACTTC
TRBD2,few,15,TRBJ2-1,TRBV7-9,CASSLEGRGGDEQFF,TGTGCCAGCAGCTTAGAAGGACGGGGGGGCGATGAGCAGTTCTTC
TRBD1,NA,16,TRBJ2-7,TRBV20-1,CSANSPGQGGSYEQYF,TGCAGTGCAAATAGTCCGGGACAGGGAGGATCCTACGAGCAGTACTTC
TRBD2,few,13,TRBJ2-5,TRBV20-1,CSAPLAGVETQYF,TGCAGTGCTCCACTAGCGGGGGTAGAGACCCAGTACTTC
NA,few,22,TRBJ2-1,TRBV4-2,CASSQDLWGPGISRLLYNEQFF,TGTGCCAGCAGCCAAGATCTGTGGGGACCGGGGATCTCGCGCCTATTATACAATGAGCAGTTCTTC
NA,NA,15,TRBJ1-1,TRBV7-6,CASSLEADMNTEAFF,TGTGCCAGCAGCTTAGAGGCAGACATGAACACTGAAGCTTTCTTT
NA,few,13,TRBJ1-2,TRBV12-3/TRBV12-4,CASSSSGNYGYTF,TGTGCCAGCAGTTCGTCGGGAAACTATGGCTACACCTTC
NA,NA,17,TRBJ2-7,TRBV20-1,CSARGQYLGAIFYEQYF,TGCAGTGCTAGAGGACAGTACCTCGGGGCGATTTTCTACGAGCAGTACTTC
NA,NA,13,TRBJ2-1,TRBV3-1,CASSQAKTNEQFF,TGTGCCAGCAGCCAAGCAAAGACCAATGAGCAGTTCTTC
NA,few,12,TRBJ1-2,TRBV20-1,CSARTANYGYTF,TGCAGTGCTAGGACAGCTAACTATGGCTACACCTTC
TRBD1,few,15,TRBJ2-3,TRBV29-1,CSVDVRDRGQDTQYF,TGCAGCGTTGATGTCCGGGACAGGGGGCAAGATACGCAGTATTTT
NA,NA,14,TRBJ1-2,TRBV28,CASTPPGQRNGYTF,TGTGCCAGCACCCCTCCGGGACAAAGGAATGGCTACACCTTC
NA,few,16,TRBJ1-3,TRBV15,CATSRKQGVSGNTIYF,TGTGCCACCAGCAGAAAACAGGGTGTCTCTGGAAACACCATATATTTT
TRBD1,once,16,TRBJ2-7,TRBV12-3/TRBV12-4,CASSLASYRGAYEQYF,TGTGCCAGCAGTTTAGCGAGTTACAGGGGGGCCTACGAGCAGTACTTC
NA,NA,13,TRBJ2-5,TRBV28,CASSFPVQETQYF,TGTGCCAGCAGTTTCCCAGTTCAAGAGACCCAGTACTTC
NA,NA,16,TRBJ1-1,TRBV6-7,CASSLPYDRRGAEAFF,TGTGCCAGCAGTCTACCCTATGACCGAAGGGGGGCTGAAGCTTTCTTT
NA,few,15,TRBJ2-7,TRBV4-2,CASSQEGGPLVEQYF,TGTGCCAGCAGCCAAGAGGGGGGGCCCCTAGTCGAGCAGTACTTC
TRBD1,NA,17,TRBJ2-2,TRBV7-9,CASSEPRTGMNTGELFF,TGTGCCAGCAGCGAACCTAGGACAGGCATGAACACCGGGGAGCTGTTTTTT
TRBD1,NA,16,TRBJ2-7,TRBV7-2,CASSLAGTVAHSEQYF,TGTGCCAGCAGCTTAGCCGGGACAGTGGCACATAGCGAGCAGTACTTC
TRBD2,NA,15,TRBJ2-5,TRBV2,CASRGSRGNQETQYF,TGTGCCAGCCGGGGGTCGCGGGGGAACCAAGAGACCCAGTACTTC